This paragraph covers one T cell receptor beta chain sequence. Germline V gene lookup returns CDR1 SGHRS and CDR2 YFSETQ. The CDR3 is made up of 11 amino acids. The V end lost 7 bases, the J end lost 4 bases, and 6 bases lay between the germline ends. As processed by the authors: Reference gene primer amplification yielded estimated nucleated cell counts. Sequenced by immunoSEQ multiplex PCR; TCRdb stores in-frame clones only, minus some. V, J and clone size reflect that table, while D and trimming were determined from the DNA. The data hold about 170,000 clones, with approximately 82% observed a single time. This sample is drawn from a study of blood T cell repertoires in COVID-19. Overall study context: Sites across the United States, Italy and Spain contributed samples from acute and convalescent COVID-19. T cells, B-cell-depleted T cells, or PBMCs provided the cDNA or gDNA that served as material.

Material: peripheral blood. The sequence was collected from a woman aged 80 or over with acute or convalescent COVID-19. This chain joins TRBV5-1 and TRBJ1-3; D uncertain. CDR3 region: CASGLGNTIYF. The CDR3 coding sequence is TGCGCCAGCGGCCTCGGAAACACCATATATTTT.